This T cell receptor (beta chain) derives from a study of T cells in Graves' hyperthyroidism and ophthalmopathy. Overall study: Once the initial diagnosis was made, peripheral blood was obtained before any treatment.

There are many counts of this clonotype. Amplification of TCR beta CDR3 regions used RNA as the template. First-round RT-PCR targeting the TCR CDR3 was performed with the HTBI primer set. MiXCR was run by TCRdb on the multiplex PCR reads, yielding one entry per CDR3 protein. Found here are fewer than 450,000 distinct CDR3 sequences, approximately 18% of them singletons; the top ten hold around a third. The hyperthyroidism was newly diagnosed and had lasted under 2 months; the patients were aged 18 to 65. Blood sampling occurred at first hyperthyroidism diagnosis, ahead of any ophthalmopathy symptoms. The PBMCs were sourced from fresh peripheral blood (approximately 10 ml). The sequence was obtained from a woman aged 25-40 years with Graves' hyperthyroidism that later progressed to Graves' ophthalmopathy. The sample comprised blood.

The CDR3 sequence: CASRGDGSGELFF. The CDR3 region has the DNA TGTGCCAGCAGAGGGGACGGGTCCGGGGAGCTGTTTTTT. The chain uses TRBV2 and TRBJ2-2; perhaps D is TRBD1 or TRBD2 (5 bases each). V shed 6 bases and J shed 6 bases, with 11 bases lying between them. The CDR3 length is 13 residues. Germline V gene lookup returns CDR1 SNHLY and CDR2 FYNNEI.